This T cell receptor (beta chain) was captured in a study of shared clonotypes between healthy human individuals. Study findings and constraints: Some clonotypes were shared by all four sorted-subset donors, while others were not shared. The non-shared ones had lower generation probabilities than the shared ones.

Comments on this clone: What it recognizes is unknown.

Cells designated naive CD8 were CD45RO-negative and were positively selected for CCR7, with terminally differentiated effector memory CD45RA+ cells excluded. Every contributor of samples was a Caucasian grown-up residing in Nashville, Tennessee. After removal of 5 bases from V and 4 bases from J, the junction contained 9 bases not matched to a gene. Germline V CDR1 and CDR2: SGHVS, FQNEAQ. The CDR3 has 17 residues. The protocol was immunoSEQ multiplex PCR, while the TCRdb copy is restricted to in-frame clones and leaves out a portion. This table holds about 700,000 clones, roughly nine tenths found once.

Material: naive CD8+ T cells sorted from blood. This sequence originates from a young man in good health. The chain carries TRBV7-8 and TRBJ2-3; 13 nucleotides agree with TRBD2. The CDR3, as DNA: TGTGCCAGCAGCCCCGGACTAGCGGGAGAAGAGGCAGATACGCAGTATTTT. This translates into CASSPGLAGEEADTQYF.